The 10 T cell receptor beta chains presented below share a single source sample, sequenced in a study of blood T cell repertoires in COVID-19. TCRdb's table, derived via immunoSEQ multiplex PCR, lists solely in-frame clones and lacks some. Of 100,000 or so clones listed, 70% to 90% are singletons. Sequencing was carried out using peripheral blood. Receptor source: a human donor in a cohort sampled during active COVID-19.

The rearrangement uses TRBV7-6 and TRBJ2-6, with TRBD1 as a possible D gene (5 bases). Trimming cost V 0 bases and J 1 base, with 13 bases left between them. This CDR3 spans 18 amino acids. The V gene's germline CDR1 is SGHVS and CDR2 FNYEAQ. CDR3 protein: CASSLAGKGKSGANVLTF. The CDR3 DNA is TGTGCCAGCAGCTTAGCAGGGAAGGGGAAATCTGGGGCCAACGTCCTGACTTTC.

The chain combines TRBV4-1 with TRBJ2-3; the D gene is possibly TRBD2 (6 bases). The CDR3 loop spans 14 amino acids. Trimming shortened V by 4 bases and J by 5 bases, and 13 bases separated the two germline ends. Looked up from germline, CDR1 is MGHRA and CDR2 is YSYEKL. The CDR3 coding sequence is TGCGCCAGCAGCCTTCGGGGGATGGGAGATACGCAGTATTTT. Its translation: CASSLRGMGDTQYF.

This clone was picked up one time. The chain uses TRBV4-2 and TRBJ1-3; maybe TRBD1 (5 bases). V was trimmed by 0 bases and J by 4 bases, leaving 16 bases between them. Germline V gene lookup returns CDR1 LGHNA and CDR2 YNFKEQ. The CDR3 totals 17 residues. The CDR3 region has the DNA TGTGCCAGCAGCCAAGATGGGGAGGGGTCGGGGGGAAACACCATATATTTT. This gives the protein CASSQDGEGSGGNTIYF.

The chain is built from TRBV10-2 and TRBJ2-7, with 9 bases that match TRBD2. The germline V gene encodes CDR1 WSHSY and CDR2 SAAADI. With 3 bases clipped from V and 3 bases from J, the junction kept 6 bases outside the gene matches. The CDR3 sequence is 15 residues long. CDR3 sequence reads: CASSERLAGIYEQYF. The CDR3 region has the DNA TGCGCCAGCAGTGAACGGCTAGCGGGAATCTACGAGCAGTACTTC.

The chain joins TRBV7-2 to TRBJ2-1, with D possibly being TRBD1 (6 bases). The germline gives CDR1 SGHTA, CDR2 FQGNSA. This CDR3 has 17 residues. V lost 1 base to trimming and J lost 0 bases, with 13 bases between them. The CDR3 coding sequence is TGTGCCAGCAGCTTAGTCCCGAGGGGGAGCTCCTACAATGAGCAGTTCTTC. It specifies CASSLVPRGSSYNEQFF.

The chain carries TRBV5-4 and TRBJ2-7, with 9 positions matching TRBD1. This CDR3 is built from 15 residues. The trim removed 4 bases at V and 4 bases at J, leaving 9 bases unmatched. The germline CDR1 and CDR2 sequences are SGHNT and YYREEE (reference sequence). This CDR3 reads CASSHSGDRVYEQYF. The CDR3 DNA follows: TGTGCCAGCAGCCACAGCGGGGACAGGGTATACGAGCAGTACTTC.

This chain connects TRBV5-1 to TRBJ2-5; weak D call: TRBD1 (5 bases). Germline lookup yields CDR1 SGHRS and CDR2 YFSETQ. The CDR3 consists of 14 residues. The V gene lost 4 bases and the J gene lost 4 bases, with 14 bases spanning the gap. The CDR3 reads CASSPGRGRETQYF. The CDR3 DNA sequence: TGCGCCAGCAGCCCTGGAAGGGGTCGAGAGACCCAGTACTTC.

J is TRBJ2-5 and V is TRBV5-1, with D perhaps matching TRBD1 (5 bases). Trimming pared 3 bases from V and 4 bases from J, leaving 13 bases between. Germline CDR1 and CDR2: SGHRS and YFSETQ. This CDR3 has 14 amino acids. CDR3 bases: TGCGCCAGCAGCTCCTCCCAGGGTGGAGAGACCCAGTACTTC. Amino acid sequence: CASSSSQGGETQYF.

V and J are TRBV5-5 and TRBJ2-2, with D unclear. The CDR3 extends over 14 amino acids. The V end lost 0 bases, the J end lost 5 bases, and 8 bases lay between the germline ends. Germline V gives CDR1 SGHKS, CDR2 YYEKEE (reference sequence). CDR3 residues: CASSLVAGTGELFF. CDR3 sequence (DNA): TGTGCCAGCAGCTTGGTAGCCGGTACCGGGGAGCTGTTTTTT. The whole variable domain, remainder taken from reference TRBV5-5 and TRBJ2-2, is DAGVTQSPTHLIKTRGQQVTLRCSPISGHKSVSWYQQVLGQGPQFIFQYYEKEERGRGNFPDRFSARQFPNYSSELNVNALLLGDSALYLCASSLVAGTGELFFGEGSRLTVL.

This clone appeared a single time. The J gene is TRBJ2-1, the V gene TRBV4-2; D perhaps matches TRBD2 (6 bases). Trimming left V 0 bases short and J 7 bases short, with 13 bases between. CDR3 length: 15 residues. From germline, CDR1 is LGHNA and CDR2 YNFKEQ. CDR3 DNA: TGTGCCAGCAGCCAAGACGGCGGGGAGTGGAATGAGCAGTTCTTC. It is translated as CASSQDGGEWNEQFF.